This entry features one T cell receptor (beta chain) sequence. The sample originates from a study of T cell responses to AZD1222 COVID-19 vaccine. Assay: immunoSEQ multiplex PCR; the TCRdb copy retains only in-frame clones and omits some. This repertoire shows under 150,000 clones, approximately 92% found once; its top ten account for 1.5% to 2%. CDR1 is KGHSH and CDR2 is LQKENI in the germline V gene. Trimming took off 3 bases at V and 5 bases at J, with 19 bases between the two ends. CDR3 size: 16 residues. This rearrangement joins TRBV18 to TRBJ1-1; D not certain. The input for sequencing was peripheral blood, taken 28 days after the second AZD1222 dose. The source of this sequence is an adult who received the AZD1222 COVID-19 vaccine. CDR3 bases: TGTGCCAGCTCACCCCCTTTGGGGTGGGATTCGACTGAAGCTTTCTTT. It translates to CASSPPLGWDSTEAFF.